Detailed here is one T cell receptor (beta chain). The target antigen is unknown. The sample is drawn from a study of T-cell reconstitution after alpha-beta-depleted transplantation in children. Findings and caveats of the study: Several hundred rapidly expanded clones from non-depleted graft cells reportedly supplied alpha-beta T cells about two months post-transplant. Several patients had high TCRbeta diversity at day 60; it came from surviving recipient T cells and thymic progenitors.

Unique molecular identifiers were used in preparing the TCRbeta library. TCRdb redid the calling of the PCR reads with MiXCR, one entry per CDR3 protein. Of just over 950,000 distinct CDR3 sequences listed, 25% to 35% are singletons. The V gene lost 2 bases and the J gene lost 11 bases, with 21 bases spanning the gap. The CDR3 is made up of 15 amino acids. Germline CDR1 reads DFQATT; CDR2 reads SNEGSKA (reference sequence). The sequence was collected from a boy younger than two who had a stem cell transplant for SCID, so the T cells may come from the graft donor. This specimen consisted of PBMCs, mostly from graft donor cells, obtained 360 days after TCRalphabeta/CD19-depleted stem cell transplant. J is TRBJ1-4 and V is TRBV20-1, with TRBD1 as a possible D gene (6 bases). Written as DNA, the CDR3 is TGCAGTGCTAGACCTACAGGGACTATGCCCGGTAAACTGTTTTTT. It is translated as CSARPTGTMPGKLFF.